This paragraph covers one T cell receptor (beta chain) sequence. As yet, its antigen is unknown. The V gene's germline CDR1 is MDHEN and CDR2 SYDVKM. J lost 3 bases, V lost 5 bases, and 21 bases had no gene match. The CDR3 is 19 residues long. The data were taken from a study of T cells after posttransplantation cyclophosphamide. Treatment was busulfan-fludarabine conditioning, a marrow graft, and cyclophosphamide on days +3 and +4. Study-wide points: Blood and skin or GI T cell repertoires showed limited TRB overlap. After PTCy, TRB diversity resembled that of CNI/methotrexate controls. Donor-recipient repertoire similarity was low at 1-2 months, rising over year one.

TCRdb's table, derived via immunoSEQ multiplex PCR, lists solely in-frame clones and lacks some. The sample holds roughly 12,000 clones, about 1.9% seen once. The V gene is TRBV28, the J gene TRBJ1-1; 7 positions match TRBD1. The sample consisted of PBMCs, taken after allogeneic stem cell transplant with posttransplant cyclophosphamide. This clonotype originated in a male patient aged 25-45 years who received an allogeneic stem cell transplant from a related donor, was CMV-positive, and had no GVHD. Part of the T cells may come from the graft donor. CDR3 coding DNA: TGTGCCAGCAGTCTAAAAATAACCGGGACAGCCCTTGAAGACACTGAAGCTTTCTTT. Translated, it gives CASSLKITGTALEDTEAFF.